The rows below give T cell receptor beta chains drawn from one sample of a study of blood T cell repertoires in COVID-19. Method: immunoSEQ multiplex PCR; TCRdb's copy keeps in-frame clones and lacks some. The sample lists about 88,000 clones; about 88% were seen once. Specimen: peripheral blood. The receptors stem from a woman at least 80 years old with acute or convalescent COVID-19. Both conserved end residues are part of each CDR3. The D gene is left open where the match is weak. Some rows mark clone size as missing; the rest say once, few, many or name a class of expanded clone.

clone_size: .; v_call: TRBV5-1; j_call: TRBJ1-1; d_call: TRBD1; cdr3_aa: CASSLNRGNVAFF; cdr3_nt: TGCGCCAGCAGCTTGAACAGGGGGAACGTTGCTTTCTTT
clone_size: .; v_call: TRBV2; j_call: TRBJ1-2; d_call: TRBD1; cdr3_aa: CASSEDRGYGYTF; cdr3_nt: TGTGCCAGCAGTGAAGACAGGGGGTATGGCTACACCTTC
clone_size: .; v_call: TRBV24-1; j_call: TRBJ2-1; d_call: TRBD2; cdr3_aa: CATSEPLAGAYNEQFF; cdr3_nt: TGTGCCACCAGTGAGCCTCTAGCGGGAGCGTACAATGAGCAGTTCTTC
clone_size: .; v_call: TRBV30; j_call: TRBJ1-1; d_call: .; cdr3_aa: CAWTMVHTEAFF; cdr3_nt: TGTGCCTGGACTATGGTCCACACTGAAGCTTTCTTT
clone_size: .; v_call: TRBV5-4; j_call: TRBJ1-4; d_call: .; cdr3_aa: CASSSKQTTNEKLFF; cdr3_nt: TGTGCCAGCAGCTCAAAACAGACAACTAATGAAAAACTGTTTTTT
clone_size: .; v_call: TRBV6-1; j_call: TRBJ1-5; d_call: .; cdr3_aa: CASSLWANQPQHF; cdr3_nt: TGTGCCAGCAGTTTATGGGCAAACCAGCCCCAGCATTTT
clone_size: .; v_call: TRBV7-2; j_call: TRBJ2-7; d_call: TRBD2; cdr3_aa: CASSLELALGEQYF; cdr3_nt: TGTGCCAGCAGCTTAGAACTAGCGCTCGGCGAGCAGTACTTC
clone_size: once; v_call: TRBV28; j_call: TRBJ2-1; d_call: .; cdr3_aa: CASSLRSYNEQFF; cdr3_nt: TGTGCCAGCAGTTTACGCTCCTACAATGAGCAGTTCTTC
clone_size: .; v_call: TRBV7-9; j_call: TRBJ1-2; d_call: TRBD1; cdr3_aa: CASSLGPGQGQAGYTF; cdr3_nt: TGTGCCAGCAGCTTAGGCCCGGGACAGGGCCAGGCAGGCTACACCTTC
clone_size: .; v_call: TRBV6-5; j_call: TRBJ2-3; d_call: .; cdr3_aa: CASSYLAESTDTQYF; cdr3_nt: TGTGCCAGCAGTTACCTGGCGGAAAGCACAGATACGCAGTATTTT
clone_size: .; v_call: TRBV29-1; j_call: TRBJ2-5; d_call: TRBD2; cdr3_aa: CSVEAGDGLETQYF; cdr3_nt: TGCAGCGTTGAGGCGGGAGACGGGTTAGAGACCCAGTACTTC